Below, 11 T cell receptor beta chains from the same sample are listed, as sequenced in a study of blood T cell repertoires in COVID-19. The assay was immunoSEQ multiplex PCR, and TCRdb's table has in-frame clones only and misses some. The sample lists more than 70,000 clones, roughly 87% seen once, with 3% in the top ten. Sequenced: peripheral blood. The receptors originated from a woman between 45 and 65 years old with active or convalescent COVID-19.

This clone was seen a single time. The chain carries TRBV6-5 and TRBJ2-2, with 8 bases aligning to TRBD1. CDR3 length: 13 residues. Germline V gives CDR1 MNHEY, CDR2 SVGAGI. V lost 7 bases, J lost 6 bases, and 4 bases stayed unmatched. CDR3 region: CASNQGAAGELFF. CDR3 in DNA: TGTGCCAGCAATCAGGGGGCGGCCGGGGAGCTGTTTTTT.

This chain uses TRBV11-2 with TRBJ1-1; D possibly corresponds to TRBD1 (5 bases). Germline V gene lookup returns CDR1 SGHAT and CDR2 FQNNGV. There are 13 residues in the CDR3. V gave up 3 bases and J gave up 1 base, with 6 bases separating them. Written as DNA, the CDR3 is TGTGCCAGCAGCTTCGACAGGAACACTGAAGCTTTCTTT. Protein: CASSFDRNTEAFF.

The rearrangement uses TRBV4-1 and TRBJ1-5, with TRBD1 identical over 8 bases. The CDR3 spans 16 residues. Germline loops: CDR1 MGHRA, CDR2 YSYEKL. V trimming: 0 bases; J trimming: 7 bases; junction bases outside the gene matches: 8. The CDR3 here is CASSQDPQGAGQPQHF. CDR3 nucleotides: TGCGCCAGCAGCCAAGATCCGCAGGGGGCAGGGCAGCCCCAGCATTTT.

The genes are TRBV12-3 or TRBV12-4 and TRBJ2-3, with 7 bases identical to TRBD2. The CDR3 covers 11 residues. With 4 bases clipped from V and 10 bases from J, the junction kept 2 bases outside the gene matches. CDR3: CASSSREAQYF. The DNA of the CDR3 is TGTGCCAGCAGTTCCCGGGAGGCGCAGTATTTT.

The chain has TRBV19 and TRBJ2-1; TRBD2 is a possible D gene (5 bases). CDR3 size: 15 residues. Looked up from germline, CDR1 is LNHDA and CDR2 is SQIVND (reference sequence). V was trimmed by 3 bases and J by 2 bases, leaving 11 bases between them. The CDR3 DNA reads TGTGCCAGTAGTATTGGAGCGGTCGCCTACAATGAGCAGTTCTTC. Amino acids: CASSIGAVAYNEQFF.

The J gene is TRBJ2-7, the V gene TRBV6-2 or TRBV6-3; 8 nucleotides line up with TRBD1. The CDR3 extends over 15 amino acids. CDR1 and CDR2 from the germline V gene are MNHEY and SVGEGT. Trimming at V came to 4 bases and at J to 3 bases, leaving 8 bases not matched to a gene. In DNA form, the CDR3 reads TGTGCCAGCAGTTTCAGGGGGCTAGCGATCTACGAGCAGTACTTC. Its protein product is CASSFRGLAIYEQYF.

The rearrangement uses TRBV7-2 and TRBJ2-4, with 8 bases fitting TRBD1. Germline V gives CDR1 SGHTA, CDR2 FQGNSA. The CDR3 consists of 14 residues. V was pared by 1 base and J by 9 bases, with 5 bases of the junction left unmatched. As DNA, the CDR3 is TGTGCCAGCAGCTTAGGACAGGGGTCAAGCATTCAGTACTTC. This gives the protein CASSLGQGSSIQYF.

CDR3 residues: CASSQGNRGNYGYTF. DNA of the CDR3: TGCGCCAGCAGCCAGGGAAACAGGGGTAATTATGGCTACACCTTC. The V gene is TRBV4-3, the J gene TRBJ1-2, with TRBD1 matching over 7 bases. J gave up 5 bases and V 3 bases, and 9 bases lay outside the gene matches. There are 15 residues in the CDR3. From germline, CDR1 is LGHNA and CDR2 YSLEER.

V and J are TRBV20-1 and TRBJ1-2; D is unresolved. Germline V gene sequence: CDR1 DFQATT, CDR2 SNEGSKA (reference sequence). V dropped 3 bases and J dropped 5 bases, with 16 bases sitting between them. The CDR3 contains 14 residues. Here the CDR3 DNA reads TGCAGTGCTAGTTACCGGGTCCCTGGATATGGCTACACCTTC. It codes for CSASYRVPGYGYTF.

The chain is built from TRBV6-5 and TRBJ1-5; 7 bases align to TRBD1. V was pared by 6 bases and J by 4 bases, with 9 bases of the junction left unmatched. CDR1 is MNHEY, CDR2 SVGAGI, per germline. CDR3 size: 15 residues. This CDR3 reads CASRGDSDPNQPQHF. CDR3 in DNA: TGTGCCAGCAGGGGGGACAGTGACCCAAATCAGCCCCAGCATTTT.

The V and J genes are TRBV19 and TRBJ2-7, with 7 bases aligning to TRBD2. The V and J ends lost 4 bases and 0 bases, in that order; junction bases with no gene match: 9. The germline gives CDR1 LNHDA, CDR2 SQIVND (reference sequence). CDR3 length: 16 amino acids. This CDR3 reads CASSKINGGISYEQYF. The CDR3 nucleotides read TGTGCCAGTAGTAAAATAAACGGGGGGATCTCCTACGAGCAGTACTTC.